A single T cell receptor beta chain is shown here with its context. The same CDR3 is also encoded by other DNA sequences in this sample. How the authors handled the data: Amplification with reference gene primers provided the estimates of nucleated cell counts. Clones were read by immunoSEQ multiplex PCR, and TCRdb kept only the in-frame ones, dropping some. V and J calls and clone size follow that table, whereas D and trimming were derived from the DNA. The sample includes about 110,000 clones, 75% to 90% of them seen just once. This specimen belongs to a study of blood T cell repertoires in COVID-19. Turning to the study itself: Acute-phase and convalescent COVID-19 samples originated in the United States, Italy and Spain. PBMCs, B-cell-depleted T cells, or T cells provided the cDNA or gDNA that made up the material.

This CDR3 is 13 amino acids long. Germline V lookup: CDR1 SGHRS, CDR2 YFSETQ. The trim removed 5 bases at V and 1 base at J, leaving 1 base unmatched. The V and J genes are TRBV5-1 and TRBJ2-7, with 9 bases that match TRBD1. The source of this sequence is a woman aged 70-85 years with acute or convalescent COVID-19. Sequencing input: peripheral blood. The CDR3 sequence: CASRQGASYEQYF. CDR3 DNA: TGCGCCAGCAGACAGGGGGCATCCTACGAGCAGTACTTC.